Listed here are 24 T cell receptor beta chains from one sample, sequenced in a study of blood T cell repertoires in COVID-19. Produced via immunoSEQ multiplex PCR; TCRdb's table is partial and in-frame only. The sample carries 150,000 or so clones, about four fifths recorded once. Input material: PBMCs or T cells enriched from blood (not recorded which). Receptors originate from a man between 50 and 59 years old who had recovered from COVID-19.

This clone was observed a single time. The gene calls are TRBV6-5 and TRBJ2-7; 7 positions agree with TRBD1. The CDR3 runs to 13 residues. After removal of 8 bases from V and 3 bases from J, the junction contained 7 bases not matched to a gene. The germline CDR1 and CDR2 sequences are MNHEY and SVGAGI. For the CDR3, the DNA is TGTGCCAGCTGGGCCCAGGGGGTCTACGAGCAGTACTTC. It specifies CASWAQGVYEQYF.

This sequence joins TRBV3-1 (or the pseudogene TRBV3-2) and TRBJ1-3; D ambiguous. This CDR3 region has 13 residues. The germline V and J ends were trimmed by 1 base and 4 bases, with 5 bases remaining between them. Per germline, CDR1 LGHDT and CDR2 YNNKEL (reference sequence). The CDR3 DNA follows: TGTGCCAGCAGCCAAGGCAGGGGAAACACCATATATTTT. Protein: CASSQGRGNTIYF.

The chain couples TRBV5-1 to TRBJ1-1; D may be TRBD1 (5 bases). Germline-derived CDR1 and CDR2 are SGHRS and YFSETQ. The CDR3 length is 16 residues. V was shortened by 4 bases and J by 2 bases, with 18 bases between the two germline ends. CDR3: CASSRLGGTANTEAFF. For the CDR3, the DNA is TGCGCCAGCAGCCGTCTGGGAGGGACGGCCAACACTGAAGCTTTCTTT.

The chain combines TRBV2 with TRBJ2-5; 12 bases are shared with TRBD2. V dropped 4 bases and J dropped 7; count of bases not matched to a gene: 13. The CDR3 sequence is 17 residues long. Germline V lookup: CDR1 SNHLY, CDR2 FYNNEI. As DNA, the CDR3 is TGTGCCAGCAGTGCAAACCTAGCGGGGGGGGCCTTCGGGACCCAGTACTTC. As protein: CASSANLAGGAFGTQYF.

V gene TRBV9 combines with J gene TRBJ2-5; 9 positions match TRBD2. V gave up 1 base and J gave up 5 bases; unmatched junction bases: 12. The CDR3 is made up of 17 amino acids. The germline V gene encodes CDR1 SGDLS and CDR2 YYNGEE. CDR3 DNA: TGTGCCAGCAGCGTACGCGGGGGGGGAGCGGGTCGGGAGACCCAGTACTTC. Translating it yields CASSVRGGGAGRETQYF.

The rearrangement uses TRBV7-2 and TRBJ2-3; TRBD2 might be the D (7 bases). Trimming took 1 base from V and 5 from J, leaving 10 bases between them. CDR3 length: 14 residues. Germline V gives CDR1 SGHTA, CDR2 FQGNSA. The chain's CDR3 is CASSLVGGVDTQYF. CDR3 coding DNA: TGTGCCAGCAGCTTAGTAGGGGGGGTAGATACGCAGTATTTT.

This clone occurred once. This chain uses TRBV5-1 with TRBJ1-6; no clear D gene. Trimming removed 5 bases from V and 6 bases from J, with 18 bases in between. From germline, CDR1 is SGHRS and CDR2 YFSETQ. The CDR3 runs 16 residues. The CDR3 DNA reads as TGCGCCAGCAGTTCTTTACCGGGAGCCATTAATTCACCCCTCCACTTT. This gives the protein CASSSLPGAINSPLHF.

The chain recombines TRBV5-1 with TRBJ2-7; 13 nucleotides match TRBD2. This CDR3 has 16 amino acids. Trimming at V came to 4 bases and at J to 1 base, leaving 5 bases not matched to a gene. CDR1 is SGHRS, CDR2 YFSETQ, per germline. The CDR3 is CASSQGLAGRSYEQYF. The DNA of the CDR3 is TGCGCCAGCAGCCAGGGACTAGCGGGGCGTTCCTACGAGCAGTACTTC.

This chain joins TRBV6-5 and TRBJ2-3; D might be TRBD2 (6 bases). V lost 4 bases and J lost 4, with 18 bases in between. This CDR3 contains 16 residues. Per germline, CDR1 MNHEY and CDR2 SVGAGI. CDR3 nucleotides: TGTGCCAGCAGTTCCCCCCGGTGGGGGGTATCAGATACGCAGTATTTT. This sequence encodes CASSSPRWGVSDTQYF.

This chain joins TRBV14 and TRBJ1-2, with D tentatively TRBD1 (6 bases). V was cut by 1 base and J by 0 bases, with 15 bases left in between. The CDR3 spans 17 residues. From germline, CDR1 is SGHDN and CDR2 FVKESK. The CDR3 sequence is CASSQGRTAGANYGYTF. CDR3 DNA sequence: TGTGCCAGCAGCCAAGGAAGGACAGCCGGAGCTAACTATGGCTACACCTTC. The variable domain in full, with the rest retrieved from reference TRBV14 and TRBJ1-2, is EAGVTQFPSHSVIEKGQTVTLRCDPISGHDNLYWYRRVMGKEIKFLLHFVKESKQDESGMPNNRFLAERTGGTYSTLKVQPAELEDSGVYFCASSQGRTAGANYGYTFGSGTRLTVV.

The chain employs TRBV6-6 and TRBJ1-3; D is unresolved. The CDR3 sequence is 14 residues long. The V gene lost 6 bases and the J gene lost 3 bases, with 12 bases spanning the gap. Germline values: CDR1 MNHNY, CDR2 SVGAGI (reference sequence). This CDR3 is CASRNGGFGNTIYF. The DNA of the CDR3 is TGTGCCAGCAGAAATGGCGGCTTTGGAAACACCATATATTTT.

The chain links TRBV6-1 to TRBJ1-5; D call uncertain. Between the trimmed V and J ends, which lost 0 bases and 1 base, there was a span of 10 bases. This CDR3 is 16 amino acids long. From germline, CDR1 is MNHNS and CDR2 SASEGT. This CDR3 reads CASSEASGTSNQPQHF. CDR3 bases: TGTGCCAGCAGTGAAGCCTCAGGTACGAGCAATCAGCCCCAGCATTTT.

The chain uses TRBV13 and TRBJ1-6; TRBD1 might be the D (6 bases). The ends were cut back, 5 bases at V and 7 bases at J, with 18 bases in the middle. Germline loops: CDR1 PRHDT, CDR2 FYEKMQ (reference sequence). The CDR3 sequence is 16 residues long. This chain's CDR3 is CASSTNRDIRNSPLHF. DNA of the CDR3: TGTGCCAGCAGCACAAACCGGGACATCAGAAATTCACCCCTCCACTTT.

The chain links TRBV9 to TRBJ1-6, with D perhaps TRBD1 (6 bases). CDR3 size: 14 residues. Germline CDR1 reads SGDLS; CDR2 reads YYNGEE. The ends were cut back, 4 bases at V and 7 bases at J, with 12 bases in the middle. The CDR3, as DNA: TGTGCCAGCAGCACAAGACAGGACAATTCACCCCTCCACTTT. Translation: CASSTRQDNSPLHF.

This rearrangement joins TRBV28 to TRBJ2-5, with TRBD2 matching over 9 bases. V dropped 5 bases and J dropped 3; count of bases not matched to a gene: 7. Germline V lookup: CDR1 MDHEN, CDR2 SYDVKM. The CDR3 is made up of 15 amino acids. The CDR3, as DNA: TGTGCCAGCAGTCCCCGGGCTAGCGGGAAAGAGACCCAGTACTTC. Translated: CASSPRASGKETQYF.

The chain uses TRBV7-2 and TRBJ1-1; D remains ambiguous. The germline V gene encodes CDR1 SGHTA and CDR2 FQGNSA. The CDR3 has 13 amino acids. Trimming removed 2 bases from V and 8 bases from J, with 12 bases in between. CDR3 amino acids: CASSLFSELEAFF. In nucleotides, the CDR3 is TGTGCCAGCAGCTTATTTTCCGAGCTGGAAGCTTTCTTT.

V and J are TRBV5-4 and TRBJ2-2, with 8 bases matching TRBD2. V gave up 0 bases and J gave up 4 bases; unmatched junction bases: 5. In germline, CDR1 is SGHNT, CDR2 YYREEE (reference sequence). The CDR3 runs 16 residues. Here the CDR3 reads CASSLERRGATGELFF. The CDR3 nucleotides are TGTGCCAGCAGCTTGGAACGGCGGGGGGCCACCGGGGAGCTGTTTTTT.

This clone was counted between two and nine times. The V and J genes are TRBV5-1 and TRBJ2-6, with D possibly matching TRBD1 (5 bases). The CDR3 has 16 amino acids. Trimming left V 4 bases short and J 1 base short, with 12 bases between. Germline CDR1 is SGHRS and CDR2 is YFSETQ. This CDR3 reads CASSPDSASGANVLTF. The CDR3 coding sequence is TGCGCCAGCAGCCCAGACAGCGCTTCTGGGGCCAACGTCCTGACTTTC. The full variable domain, in which reference TRBV5-1 and TRBJ2-6 provide the parts outside the CDR3, is KAGVTQTPRYLIKTRGQQVTLSCSPISGHRSVSWYQQTPGQGLQFLFEYFSETQRNKGNFPGRFSGRQFSNSRSEMNVSTLELGDSALYLCASSPDSASGANVLTFGAGSRLTVL.

The rearrangement uses TRBV28 and TRBJ2-7; TRBD1 matches at 7 bases. This CDR3 has 14 amino acids. Germline trimming cut 6 bases from V and 0 bases from J; bases unmatched to any gene: 5. Per the germline V gene, CDR1 is MDHEN and CDR2 is SYDVKM. The CDR3 reads CASSKQGTSYEQYF. In DNA form, the CDR3 reads TGTGCCAGCAGCAAACAGGGGACCTCCTACGAGCAGTACTTC.

The chain combines TRBV7-3 with TRBJ1-6; D might be TRBD1 (6 bases). Trimming removed 5 bases at V and 1 base at J, with 6 bases between. Germline values: CDR1 SGHTA, CDR2 FQGTGA. This CDR3 has 14 residues. The CDR3 DNA is TGTGCCAGCAGCACAGGGTCCTATAATTCACCCCTCCACTTT. Amino acids: CASSTGSYNSPLHF. Full variable domain (remainder filled in from reference TRBV7-3 and TRBJ1-6): GAGVSQTPSNKVTEKGKYVELRCDPISGHTALYWYRQSLGQGPEFLIYFQGTGAADDSGLPNDRFFAVRPEGSVSTLKIQRTERGDSAVYLCASSTGSYNSPLHFGNGTRLTVT.

The chain combines TRBV7-2 with TRBJ1-2; 8 bases are a match to TRBD1. Germline values: CDR1 SGHTA, CDR2 FQGNSA. The CDR3 is made up of 14 amino acids. V lost 5 bases, J lost 7 bases, and 9 bases stayed unmatched. The CDR3 DNA sequence: TGTGCCAGCAGCCGCAGGGGACAGGATAGTGGCTACACCTTC. It is translated as CASSRRGQDSGYTF.

The rearrangement joins TRBV19 to TRBJ2-3, with a tentative D call TRBD2 (7 bases). The CDR3 loop spans 15 amino acids. Per the germline V gene, CDR1 is LNHDA and CDR2 is SQIVND (reference sequence). Trimming removed 1 base from V and 5 bases from J, with 13 bases in between. CDR3 residues: CASSIGGGPGDTQYF. DNA of the CDR3: TGTGCCAGTAGTATAGGGGGGGGGCCTGGAGATACGCAGTATTTT.

J is TRBJ2-1 and V is TRBV4-1; 14 nucleotides agree with TRBD2. Trimming removed 4 bases from V and 1 base from J; junction bases left unmatched: 9. The CDR3 contains 19 residues. Germline CDR1 is MGHRA and CDR2 is YSYEKL. DNA of the CDR3: TGCGCCAGCAGCCCGGGGACTAGCGGGGGCCGGGCGTCCTACAATGAGCAGTTCTTC. Amino acids: CASSPGTSGGRASYNEQFF.

The chain carries TRBV2 and TRBJ1-3, with TRBD1 as a possible D gene (5 bases). The V end lost 6 bases, the J end lost 0 bases, and 9 bases lay between the germline ends. This CDR3 has 14 residues. Germline V gene sequence: CDR1 SNHLY, CDR2 FYNNEI. The CDR3: CASRQGSSGNTIYF. CDR3 nucleotides: TGTGCCAGCAGGCAGGGAAGCTCTGGAAACACCATATATTTT.